This T cell receptor (beta chain) originates from a study of shared clonotypes between healthy human individuals. The CDR3 is 15 residues long. The J segment lost 3 bases and the V segment lost 5 bases, leaving 7 bases of the junction unmatched. Looked up from germline, CDR1 is MNHEY and CDR2 is SVGAGI. This clone was detected many times. TCRdb keeps only in-frame clones here, not all; method: immunoSEQ multiplex PCR. Of about 110,000 clones listed, 68% are singletons. The J gene is TRBJ1-1, the V gene TRBV6-5; TRBD1 agrees at 9 bases. The sample consisted of memory CD8+ T cells sorted from blood. Subset in this sample: CD45RO+ cells pooled with CCR7-negative TemRA cells. The origin of this receptor is a woman in her twenties or thirties in good health. The CDR3, as DNA: TGTGCCAGCAGTCAGTTACAGGGGGCTCACACTGAAGCTTTCTTT. Translating gives CASSQLQGAHTEAFF.